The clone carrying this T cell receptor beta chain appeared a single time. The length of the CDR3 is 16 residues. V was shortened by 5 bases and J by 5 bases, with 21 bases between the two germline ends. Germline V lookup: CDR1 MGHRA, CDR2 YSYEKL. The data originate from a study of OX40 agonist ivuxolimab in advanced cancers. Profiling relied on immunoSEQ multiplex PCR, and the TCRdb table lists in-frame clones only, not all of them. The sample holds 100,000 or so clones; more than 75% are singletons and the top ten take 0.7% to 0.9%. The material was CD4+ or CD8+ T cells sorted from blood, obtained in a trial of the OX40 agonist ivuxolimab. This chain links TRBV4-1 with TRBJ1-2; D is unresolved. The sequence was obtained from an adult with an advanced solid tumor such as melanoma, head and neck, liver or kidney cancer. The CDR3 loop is CASSFDPPPAFYGYTF. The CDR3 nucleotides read TGCGCCAGCAGCTTCGACCCACCTCCAGCCTTTTATGGCTACACCTTC.